This TCR beta chain was sequenced in a study of T cells in Graves' hyperthyroidism and ophthalmopathy. The CDR3 spans 15 residues. Per germline, CDR1 MNHEY and CDR2 SVGEGT. V lost 6 bases to trimming and J lost 0 bases, with 12 bases between them. Whole-study results and caveats: Ophthalmopathy was identified by the model a median approximately six months ahead of onset.

These patients, aged 18 to 65, had recently diagnosed hyperthyroidism lasting under 2 months. This clonotype appeared many times. The antigen remains undetermined. There were TCR beta CDR3 regions amplified from RNA transcripts. The TCR CDR3 was amplified in a first-round RT-PCR using the HTBI primer set. One entry per CDR3 protein results from TCRdb running MiXCR on the multiplex PCR reads. The table lists 370,000 or so distinct CDR3 sequences, around a sixth of them singletons. The sample comprised blood. This clonotype was sampled from a woman between 18 and 30 years old with Graves' hyperthyroidism that later progressed to Graves' ophthalmopathy. This rearrangement joins TRBV6-2 or TRBV6-3 to TRBJ2-1; D not certain. CDR3 coding DNA: TGTGCCAGCAGAACCCGGGCGTTCTCCTACAATGAGCAGTTCTTC. Protein sequence: CASRTRAFSYNEQFF.